This TCR beta chain was documented in a study of blood T cell repertoires in COVID-19. Study-wide background: COVID-19 samples, acute and convalescent, were from the United States, Italy and Spain.

As processed by the authors: Counts of nucleated cells, estimated from reference gene primer amplification, were obtained. Method: immunoSEQ multiplex PCR; TCRdb's copy keeps in-frame clones and lacks some. That table is the source of V, J and clone size, and D and trimming were worked out from the DNA. The sample shows more than 110,000 clones, 86% of them seen only once. Trimming left V 2 bases short and J 8 bases short, with 15 bases between. The CDR3 has 13 amino acids. The germline CDR1 and CDR2 sequences are GTSNPN and SVGIG (reference sequence). The sample was PBMCs or T cells enriched from blood (not recorded which). This clonotype was sampled from a man aged 45-65 years who had recovered from COVID-19. The chain carries TRBV30 and TRBJ1-2; no reliable D call. CDR3 sequence (DNA): TGTGCCTGGAGTCGTCGGATCTCCGGGGGCTACACCTTC. This sequence encodes CAWSRRISGGYTF.